Below are 5 T cell receptor beta chains sequenced from a single sample in a study of T cells in Graves' hyperthyroidism and ophthalmopathy. Amplification targeted TCR beta CDR3 regions from RNA transcripts. Using the HTBI primer set, a first-round RT-PCR was run on the TCR CDR3. In TCRdb, the multiplex PCR reads were re-called with MiXCR into one record per CDR3 protein. The table lists over 150,000 distinct CDR3 sequences, roughly 17% of them singletons, with about 56% in the top ten. The source material was blood. These receptors were collected from a woman aged 45-60 years with Graves' hyperthyroidism.

This clonotype was observed at least ten times. The V gene is TRBV3-1, the J gene TRBJ2-2; 15 bases match TRBD2. This CDR3 comprises 18 residues. With V trimmed by 3 bases and J by 5 bases, 7 bases remained unmatched. Per germline, CDR1 LGHDT and CDR2 YNNKEL (reference sequence). The CDR3 DNA sequence: TGTGCCAGCAGCCAGGAGGGACTAGCGGGAGGAGGGACCGGGGAGCTGTTTTTT. Residues: CASSQEGLAGGGTGELFF.

This clonotype was counted ten times or more. The genes are TRBV11-3 and TRBJ1-2; D is unresolved. Germline CDR1 and CDR2: SGHNT and YENEEA. Deletions cut 3 bases from V and 4 bases from J, with 15 bases between. CDR3 length: 15 residues. In DNA, the CDR3 is TGTGCCAGCAGCTTGGTTGGGAGGGCGGCCTATGGCTACACCTTC. Amino acids: CASSLVGRAAYGYTF. Based on the CDR3 plus reference TRBV11-3 and TRBJ1-2, the full variable domain is EAGVVQSPRYKIIEKKQPVAFWCNPISGHNTLYWYLQNLGQGPELLIRYENEEAVDDSQLPKDRFSAERLKGVDSTLKIQPAELGDSAVYLCASSLVGRAAYGYTFGSGTRLTVV.

This clonotype was seen repeatedly, ten times or more. The rearrangement uses TRBV6-1 and TRBJ2-3; 10 bases align to TRBD2. Looked up from germline, CDR1 is MNHNS and CDR2 is SASEGT. Trimming removed 5 bases from V and 0 bases from J; junction bases left unmatched: 11. The CDR3 consists of 18 residues. The CDR3 DNA sequence: TGTGCCAGCAGTTTCTTTTATCAGACTAGCGGGAGCACAGATACGCAGTATTTT. This translates into CASSFFYQTSGSTDTQYF.

This clonotype was detected a few times. The chain carries TRBV11-3 and TRBJ2-7, with D perhaps being TRBD1 or TRBD2 (5 bases each). Trimming took off 2 bases at V and 4 bases at J, with 12 bases between the two ends. The CDR3 totals 14 residues. The germline V gene encodes CDR1 SGHNT and CDR2 YENEEA. CDR3 in DNA: TGTGCCAGCAGCTTATGGGACGCCCCATACGAGCAGTACTTC. This translates into CASSLWDAPYEQYF.

This clonotype was seen only a few times. The chain couples TRBV4-1 to TRBJ1-1; 8 nucleotides align to TRBD1. V was clipped by 2 bases and J by 3 bases; unmatched bases: 5. Per the germline V gene, CDR1 is MGHRA and CDR2 is YSYEKL. CDR3 size: 15 residues. As DNA, the CDR3 is TGCGCCAGCAGCCAAACCAGGGGGCTCGACACTGAAGCTTTCTTT. The encoded protein is CASSQTRGLDTEAFF.